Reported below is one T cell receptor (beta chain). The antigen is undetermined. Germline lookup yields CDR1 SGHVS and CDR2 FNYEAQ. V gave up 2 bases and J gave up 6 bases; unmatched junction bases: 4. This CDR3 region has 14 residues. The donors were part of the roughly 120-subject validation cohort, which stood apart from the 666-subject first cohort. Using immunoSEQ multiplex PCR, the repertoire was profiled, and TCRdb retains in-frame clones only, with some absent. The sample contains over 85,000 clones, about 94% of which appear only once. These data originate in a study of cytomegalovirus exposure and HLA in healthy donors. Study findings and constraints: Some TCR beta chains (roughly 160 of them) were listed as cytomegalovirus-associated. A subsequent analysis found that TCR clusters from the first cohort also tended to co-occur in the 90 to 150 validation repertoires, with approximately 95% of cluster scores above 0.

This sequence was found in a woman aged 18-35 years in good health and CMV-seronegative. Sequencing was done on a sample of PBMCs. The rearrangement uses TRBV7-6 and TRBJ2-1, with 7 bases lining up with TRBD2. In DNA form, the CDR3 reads TGTGCCAGCAGCTTATTGCCTAGCGGCAATGAGCAGTTCTTC. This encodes CASSLLPSGNEQFF.